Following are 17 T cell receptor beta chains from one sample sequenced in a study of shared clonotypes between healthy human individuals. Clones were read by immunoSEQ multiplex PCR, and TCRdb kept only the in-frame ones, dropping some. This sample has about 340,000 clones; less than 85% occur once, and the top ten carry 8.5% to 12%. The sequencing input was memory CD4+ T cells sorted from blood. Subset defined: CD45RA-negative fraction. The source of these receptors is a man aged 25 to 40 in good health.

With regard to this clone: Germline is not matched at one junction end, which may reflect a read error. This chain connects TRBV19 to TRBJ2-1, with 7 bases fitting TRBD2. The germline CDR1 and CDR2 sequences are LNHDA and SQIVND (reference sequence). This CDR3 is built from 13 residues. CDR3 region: CASRDAGVNEQFF. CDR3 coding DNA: TGTGCTAGTAGGGATGCGGGAGTGAATGAGCAGTTCTTC.

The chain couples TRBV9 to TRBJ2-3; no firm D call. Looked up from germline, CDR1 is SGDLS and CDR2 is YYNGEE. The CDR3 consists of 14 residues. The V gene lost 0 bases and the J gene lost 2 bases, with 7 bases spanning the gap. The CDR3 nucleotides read TGTGCCAGCAGCGTAGACCGTTTCACAGATACGCAGTATTTT. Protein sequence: CASSVDRFTDTQYF. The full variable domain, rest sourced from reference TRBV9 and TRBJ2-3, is DSGVTQTPKHLITATGQRVTLRCSPRSGDLSVYWYQQSLDQGLQFLIQYYNGEERAKGNILERFSAQQFPDLHSELNLSSLELGDSALYFCASSVDRFTDTQYFGPGTRLTVL.

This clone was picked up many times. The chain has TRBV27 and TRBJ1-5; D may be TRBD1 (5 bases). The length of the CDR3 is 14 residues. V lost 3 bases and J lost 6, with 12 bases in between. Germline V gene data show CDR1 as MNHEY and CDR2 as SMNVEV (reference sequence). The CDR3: CASSLWGRGQPQHF. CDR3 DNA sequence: TGTGCCAGCAGTTTGTGGGGCCGGGGTCAGCCCCAGCATTTT.

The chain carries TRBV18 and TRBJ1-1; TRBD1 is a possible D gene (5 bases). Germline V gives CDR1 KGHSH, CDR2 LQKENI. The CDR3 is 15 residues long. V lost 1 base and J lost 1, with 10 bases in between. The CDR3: CASSPLGGENTEAFF. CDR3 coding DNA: TGTGCCAGCTCACCACTGGGAGGGGAGAACACTGAAGCTTTCTTT.

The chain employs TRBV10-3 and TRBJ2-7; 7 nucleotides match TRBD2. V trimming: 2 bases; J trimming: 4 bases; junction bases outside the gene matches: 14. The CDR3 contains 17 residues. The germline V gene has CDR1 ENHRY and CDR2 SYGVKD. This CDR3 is CAISERTAGGSGYEQYF. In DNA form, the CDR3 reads TGTGCCATCAGTGAGAGGACGGCTGGCGGGAGTGGGTACGAGCAGTACTTC.

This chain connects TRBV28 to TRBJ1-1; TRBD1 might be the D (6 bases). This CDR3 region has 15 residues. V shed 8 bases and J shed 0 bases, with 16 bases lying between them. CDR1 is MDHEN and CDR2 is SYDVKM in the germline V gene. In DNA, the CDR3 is TGTGCCAGCCAGGGGCACCTCCCCTTGAACACTGAAGCTTTCTTT. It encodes CASQGHLPLNTEAFF.

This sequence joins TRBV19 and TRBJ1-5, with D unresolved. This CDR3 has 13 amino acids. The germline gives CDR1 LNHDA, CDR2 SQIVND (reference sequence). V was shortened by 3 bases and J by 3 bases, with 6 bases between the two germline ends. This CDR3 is CASSIGDNQPQHF. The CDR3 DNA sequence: TGTGCCAGTAGTATCGGGGACAATCAGCCCCAGCATTTT.

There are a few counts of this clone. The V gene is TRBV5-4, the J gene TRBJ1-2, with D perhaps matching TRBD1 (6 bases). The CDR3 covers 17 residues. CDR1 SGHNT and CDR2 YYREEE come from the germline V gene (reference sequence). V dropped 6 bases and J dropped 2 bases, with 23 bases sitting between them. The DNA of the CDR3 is TGTGCCAGCACAGGGGTCACACCCCCCCCCTCCAACTATGGCTACACCTTC. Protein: CASTGVTPPPSNYGYTF.

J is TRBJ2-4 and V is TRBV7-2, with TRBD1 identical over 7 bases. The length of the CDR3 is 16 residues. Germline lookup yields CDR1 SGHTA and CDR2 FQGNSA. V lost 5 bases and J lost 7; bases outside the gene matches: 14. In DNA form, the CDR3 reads TGTGCCAGCAGCCCACCCACAGGGGTGGGTCTTAACATTCAGTACTTC. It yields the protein CASSPPTGVGLNIQYF.

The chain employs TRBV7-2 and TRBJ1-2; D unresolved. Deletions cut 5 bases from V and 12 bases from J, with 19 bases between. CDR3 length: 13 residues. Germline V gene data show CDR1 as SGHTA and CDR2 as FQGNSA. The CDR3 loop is CASSPGRAPVHTF. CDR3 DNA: TGTGCCAGCAGCCCGGGCCGGGCCCCAGTGCACACCTTC.

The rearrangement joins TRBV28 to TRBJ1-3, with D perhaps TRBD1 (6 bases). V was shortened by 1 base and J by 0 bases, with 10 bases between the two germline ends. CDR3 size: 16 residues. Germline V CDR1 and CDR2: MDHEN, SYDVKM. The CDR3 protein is CASSLYRALSGNTIYF. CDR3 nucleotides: TGTGCCAGCAGTTTATACAGGGCCCTCTCTGGAAACACCATATATTTT. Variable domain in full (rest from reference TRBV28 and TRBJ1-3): DVKVTQSSRYLVKRTGEKVFLECVQDMDHENMFWYRQDPGLGLRLIYFSYDVKMKEKGDIPEGYSVSREKKERFSLILESASTNQTSMYLCASSLYRALSGNTIYFGEGSWLTVV.

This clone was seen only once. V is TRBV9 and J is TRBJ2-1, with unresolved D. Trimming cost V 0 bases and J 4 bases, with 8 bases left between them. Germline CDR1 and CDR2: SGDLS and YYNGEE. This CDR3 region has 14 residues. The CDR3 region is CASSVVTRYNEQFF. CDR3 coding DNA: TGTGCCAGCAGCGTAGTTACCAGATACAATGAGCAGTTCTTC. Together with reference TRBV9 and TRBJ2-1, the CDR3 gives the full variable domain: DSGVTQTPKHLITATGQRVTLRCSPRSGDLSVYWYQQSLDQGLQFLIQYYNGEERAKGNILERFSAQQFPDLHSELNLSSLELGDSALYFCASSVVTRYNEQFFGPGTRLTVL.

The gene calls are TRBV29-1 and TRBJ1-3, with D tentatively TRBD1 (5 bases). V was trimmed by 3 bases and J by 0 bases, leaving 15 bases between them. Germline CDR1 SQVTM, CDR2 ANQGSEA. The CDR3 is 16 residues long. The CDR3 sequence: CSVDGFAGGSGNTIYF. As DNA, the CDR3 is TGCAGCGTTGACGGTTTTGCCGGGGGCTCTGGAAACACCATATATTTT.

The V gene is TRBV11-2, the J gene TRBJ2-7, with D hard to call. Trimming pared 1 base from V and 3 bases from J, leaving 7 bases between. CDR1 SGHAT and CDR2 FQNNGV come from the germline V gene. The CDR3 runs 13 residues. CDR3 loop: CASSLVPNYEQYF. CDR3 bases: TGTGCCAGCAGCTTAGTTCCCAACTACGAGCAGTACTTC. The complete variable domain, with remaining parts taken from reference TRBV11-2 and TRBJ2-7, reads EAGVAQSPRYKIIEKRQSVAFWCNPISGHATLYWYQQILGQGPKLLIQFQNNGVVDDSQLPKDRFSAERLKGVDSTLKIQPAKLEDSAVYLCASSLVPNYEQYFGPGTRLTVT.

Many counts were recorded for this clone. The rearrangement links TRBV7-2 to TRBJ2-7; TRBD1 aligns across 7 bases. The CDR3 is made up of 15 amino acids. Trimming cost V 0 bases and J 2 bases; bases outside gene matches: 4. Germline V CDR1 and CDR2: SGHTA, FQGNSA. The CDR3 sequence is CASSLAGTATYEQYF. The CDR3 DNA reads TGTGCCAGCAGCTTAGCCGGGACAGCGACCTACGAGCAGTACTTC. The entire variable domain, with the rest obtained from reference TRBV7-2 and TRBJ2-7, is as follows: GAGVSQSPSNKVTEKGKDVELRCDPISGHTALYWYRQSLGQGLEFLIYFQGNSAPDKSGLPSDRFSAERTGGSVSTLTIQRTQQEDSAVYLCASSLAGTATYEQYFGPGTRLTVT.

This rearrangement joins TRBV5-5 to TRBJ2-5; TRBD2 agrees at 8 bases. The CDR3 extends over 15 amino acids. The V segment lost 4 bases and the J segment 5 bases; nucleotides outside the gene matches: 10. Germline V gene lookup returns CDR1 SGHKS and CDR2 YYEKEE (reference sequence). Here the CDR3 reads CASSPTSGGGETQYF. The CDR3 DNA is TGTGCCAGCAGCCCTACCTCCGGGGGGGGTGAGACCCAGTACTTC.

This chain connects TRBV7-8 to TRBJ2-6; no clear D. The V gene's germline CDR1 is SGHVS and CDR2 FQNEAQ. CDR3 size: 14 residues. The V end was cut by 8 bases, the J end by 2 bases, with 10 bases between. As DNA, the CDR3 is TGTGCCAGCGGGTTCGGAACTGGGGCCAACGTCCTGACTTTC. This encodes CASGFGTGANVLTF.